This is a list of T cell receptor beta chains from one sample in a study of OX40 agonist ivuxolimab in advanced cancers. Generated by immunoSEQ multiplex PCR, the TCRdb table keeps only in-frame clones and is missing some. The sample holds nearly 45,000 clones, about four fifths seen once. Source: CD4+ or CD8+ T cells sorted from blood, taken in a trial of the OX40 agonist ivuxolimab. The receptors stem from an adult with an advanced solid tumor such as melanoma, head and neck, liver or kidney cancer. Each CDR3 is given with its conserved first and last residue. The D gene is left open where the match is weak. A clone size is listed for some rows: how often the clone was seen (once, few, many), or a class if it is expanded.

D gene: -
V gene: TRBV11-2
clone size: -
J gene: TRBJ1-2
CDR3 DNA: TGTGCCAGCAGCAAAGAATTCCTCTATGGCTACACCTTC
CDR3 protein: CASSKEFLYGYTF

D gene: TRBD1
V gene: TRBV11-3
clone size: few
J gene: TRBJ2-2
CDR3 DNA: TGTGCCAGCAGCGACCTATGGACAGGGAGGAACACCGGGGAGCTGTTTTTT
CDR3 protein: CASSDLWTGRNTGELFF

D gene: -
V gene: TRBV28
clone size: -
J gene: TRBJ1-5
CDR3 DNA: TGTGCCACCATGGGGATAGGACGGACGGTTTATAGCAATCAGCCCCAGCATTTT
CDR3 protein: CATMGIGRTVYSNQPQHF

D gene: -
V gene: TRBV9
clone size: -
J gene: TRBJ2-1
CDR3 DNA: TGTGCCAGCAGTGACTGGAACAATGAGCAGTTCTTC
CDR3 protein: CASSDWNNEQFF

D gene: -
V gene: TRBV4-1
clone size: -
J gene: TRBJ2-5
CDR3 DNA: TGCGCCAGCAGCCACCCAGGGACTCCCCACGTCCAAGAGACCCAGTACTTC
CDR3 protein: CASSHPGTPHVQETQYF

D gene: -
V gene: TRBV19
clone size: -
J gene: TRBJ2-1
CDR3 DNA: TGTGCCAGTAGTATGGAGGGGGTGATATCCTACAATGAGCAGTTCTTC
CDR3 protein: CASSMEGVISYNEQFF

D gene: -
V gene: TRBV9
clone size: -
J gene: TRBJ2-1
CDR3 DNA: TGTGCCAGCAGCTCAATGGGCCCAGGATTGAATGAGCAGTTCTTC
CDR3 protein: CASSSMGPGLNEQFF

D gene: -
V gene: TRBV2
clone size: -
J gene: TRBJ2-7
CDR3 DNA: TGTGCCAGCAGTGAAGACTTAGTCTACGAGCAGTACTTC
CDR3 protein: CASSEDLVYEQYF

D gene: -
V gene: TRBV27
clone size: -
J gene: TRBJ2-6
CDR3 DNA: TGTGCCAGCAGTTCATCCCCCGGGACTGGGGCCAACGTCCTGACTTTC
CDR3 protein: CASSSSPGTGANVLTF

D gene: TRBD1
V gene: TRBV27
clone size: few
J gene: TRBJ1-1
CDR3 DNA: TGTGCCAGCAGACGAACAGGGGGGATTACTGAAGCTTTCTTT
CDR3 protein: CASRRTGGITEAFF

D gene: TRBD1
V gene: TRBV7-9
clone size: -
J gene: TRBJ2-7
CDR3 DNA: TGTGCCAGCAGCCCCACGGGGGGACAGGGCACCTACGAGCAGTACTTC
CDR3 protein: CASSPTGGQGTYEQYF

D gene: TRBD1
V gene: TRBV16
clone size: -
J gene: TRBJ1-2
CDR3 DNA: TGTGCCAGCAGCCAATCGAATCAGGGACAGGGAGTATCTATCGGCTACACCTTC
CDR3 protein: CASSQSNQGQGVSIGYTF

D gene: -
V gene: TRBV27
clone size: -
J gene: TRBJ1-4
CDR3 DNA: TGTGCCAGCAGGTCGGGTCAAACTAATGAAAAACTGTTTTTT
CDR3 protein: CASRSGQTNEKLFF

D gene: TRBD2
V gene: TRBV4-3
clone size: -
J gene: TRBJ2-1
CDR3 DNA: TGCGCCAGCAGCTACGGACTAGCGGGGGGCAGGGGGCAGTTCTTC
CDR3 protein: CASSYGLAGGRGQFF

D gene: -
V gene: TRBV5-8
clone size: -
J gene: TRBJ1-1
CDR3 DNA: TGTGCCAGCAGCCTAGGGGATACAACTGAAGCTTTCTTT
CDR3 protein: CASSLGDTTEAFF

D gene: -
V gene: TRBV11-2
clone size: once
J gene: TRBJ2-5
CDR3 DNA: TGTGCCAGCAGCCTGTGGGGGAGATCGCAAGAGACCCAGTACTTC
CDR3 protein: CASSLWGRSQETQYF

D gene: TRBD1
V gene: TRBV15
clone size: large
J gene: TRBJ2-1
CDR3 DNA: TGTGCCACCAGCAGGGCGGCCGGACAGGGTGTCGTTGAGCAGTTCTTC
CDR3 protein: CATSRAAGQGVVEQFF

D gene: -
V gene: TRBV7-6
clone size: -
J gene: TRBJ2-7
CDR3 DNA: TGTGCCAGCAGCCGGCACAACGGATACGAGCAGTACTTC
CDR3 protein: CASSRHNGYEQYF

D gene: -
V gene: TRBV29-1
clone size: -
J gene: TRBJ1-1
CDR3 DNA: TGCAGCGTCGATATTACAACAGGGTCGGCTGAAGCTTTCTTT
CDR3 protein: CSVDITTGSAEAFF

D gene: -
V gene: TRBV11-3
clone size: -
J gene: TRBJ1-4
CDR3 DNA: TGTGCCAGCAGCTTAGCACAGCCTAATGAAAAACTGTTTTTT
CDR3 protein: CASSLAQPNEKLFF

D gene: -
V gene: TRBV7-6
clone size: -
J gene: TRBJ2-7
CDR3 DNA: TGTGCCAGCAGCTCTCCCTCTACCTACGAGCAGTACTTC
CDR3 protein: CASSSPSTYEQYF

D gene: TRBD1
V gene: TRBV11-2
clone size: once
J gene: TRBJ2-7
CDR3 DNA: TGTGCCAGCAGCTCCCCGGGACAGGGAGGCGAGCAGTACTTC
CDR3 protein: CASSSPGQGGEQYF

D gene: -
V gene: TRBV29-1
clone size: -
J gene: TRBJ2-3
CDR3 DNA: TGCAGCGCCCCCTGGGGAGATACGCAGTATTTT
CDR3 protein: CSAPWGDTQYF

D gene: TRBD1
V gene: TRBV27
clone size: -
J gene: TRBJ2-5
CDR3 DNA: TGTGCCAGCAGCCCCGGGACAGGGTCCGGGGAGACCCAGTACTTC
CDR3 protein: CASSPGTGSGETQYF

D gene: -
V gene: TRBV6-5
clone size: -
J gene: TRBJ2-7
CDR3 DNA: TGTGCCAGCAGTTACTCGATCGGGTACGAGCAGTACTTC
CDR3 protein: CASSYSIGYEQYF

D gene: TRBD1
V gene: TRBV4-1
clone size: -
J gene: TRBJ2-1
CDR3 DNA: TGCGCCAGCAGCCAATCTACAGGGGGCGGCTACAATGAGCAGTTCTTC
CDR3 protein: CASSQSTGGGYNEQFF

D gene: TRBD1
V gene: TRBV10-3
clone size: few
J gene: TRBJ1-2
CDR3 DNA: TGTGCCATCGCCAAGGGACAGGGCGATGGCTACACCTTC
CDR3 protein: CAIAKGQGDGYTF

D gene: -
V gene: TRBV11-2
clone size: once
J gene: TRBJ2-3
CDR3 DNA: TGTGCCAGCAGCCAGGGGACCGGCGGGTTCACAGATACGCAGTATTTT
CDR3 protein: CASSQGTGGFTDTQYF

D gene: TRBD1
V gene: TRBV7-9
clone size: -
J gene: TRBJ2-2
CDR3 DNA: TGTGCCAGCAGCTTTTTAGACAGGGCCGGGGAGCTGTTTTTT
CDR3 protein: CASSFLDRAGELFF

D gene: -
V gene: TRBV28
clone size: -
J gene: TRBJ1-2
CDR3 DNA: TGTGCCAGCAGTTTAAGCCCTGGAAAGGCGGTTGGGGGCTACACCTTC
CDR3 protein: CASSLSPGKAVGGYTF

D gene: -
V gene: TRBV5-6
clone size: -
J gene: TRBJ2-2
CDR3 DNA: TGTGCCAGCAGCTTTATTACCGGGGAGCTGTTTTTT
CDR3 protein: CASSFITGELFF

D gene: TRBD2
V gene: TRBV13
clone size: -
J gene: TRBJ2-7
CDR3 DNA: TGTGCCAGCAGCAGTGAGGGGACTAGCGGGAGAGGGGACTACGAGCAGTACTTC
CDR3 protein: CASSSEGTSGRGDYEQYF

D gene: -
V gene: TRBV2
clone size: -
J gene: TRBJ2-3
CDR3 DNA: TGTGCCCGCCAGTTCCGCACAGATACGCAGTATTTT
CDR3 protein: CARQFRTDTQYF

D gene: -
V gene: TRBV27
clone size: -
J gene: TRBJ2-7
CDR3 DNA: TGTGCCAGCAGCCCGGGGCAGGTCCCCTACGAGCAGTACTTC
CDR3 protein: CASSPGQVPYEQYF

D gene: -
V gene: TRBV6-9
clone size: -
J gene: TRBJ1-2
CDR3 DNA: TGTGCCAGCAGTTACTCCGGCAAGAACTATGGCTACACCTTC
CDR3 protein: CASSYSGKNYGYTF

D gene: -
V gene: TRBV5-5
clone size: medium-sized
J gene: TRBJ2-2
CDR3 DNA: TGTGCCAGCAGTTGGGACCGACACTCCGGGGAGCTGTTTTTT
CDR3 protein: CASSWDRHSGELFF

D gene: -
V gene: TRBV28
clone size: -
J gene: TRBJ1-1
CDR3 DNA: TGTGCCAGCAGCCTCGGCCTTGAACGGGGTGAAGCTTTCTTT
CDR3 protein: CASSLGLERGEAFF

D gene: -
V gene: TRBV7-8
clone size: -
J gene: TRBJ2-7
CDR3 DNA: TGTGCCAGCAGCCCAAATCGCCCCGAGCAGTACTTC
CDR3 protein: CASSPNRPEQYF

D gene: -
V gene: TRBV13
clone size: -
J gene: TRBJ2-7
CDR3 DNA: TGTGCCAGCAGCTTTGGCGCGGGCACCTACGAGCAGTACTTC
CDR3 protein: CASSFGAGTYEQYF

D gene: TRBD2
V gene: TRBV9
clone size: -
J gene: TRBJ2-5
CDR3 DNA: TGTGCCAGCAGCGCAGAGACTAGCGTACAAGAGACCCAGTACTTC
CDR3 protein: CASSAETSVQETQYF

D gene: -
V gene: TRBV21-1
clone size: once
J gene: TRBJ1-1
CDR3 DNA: TGTGCCAGCAGCAAATGGGAGACTATTCTGAGCGCTGAAGCTTTCTTT
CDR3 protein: CASSKWETILSAEAFF

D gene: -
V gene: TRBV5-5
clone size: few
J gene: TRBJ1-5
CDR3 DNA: TGTGCCAGCTCCTTGGACGCCTCTTATCAGCCCCAGCATTTT
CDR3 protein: CASSLDASYQPQHF

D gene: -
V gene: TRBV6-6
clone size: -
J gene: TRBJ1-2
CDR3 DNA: TGTGCCAGCAGTTACTCGACCAACTATGGCTACACCTTC
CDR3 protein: CASSYSTNYGYTF

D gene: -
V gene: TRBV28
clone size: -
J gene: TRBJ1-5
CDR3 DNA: TGTGCCAGCAGGACAGTAGACTATAGCAATCAGCCCCAGCATTTT
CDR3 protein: CASRTVDYSNQPQHF

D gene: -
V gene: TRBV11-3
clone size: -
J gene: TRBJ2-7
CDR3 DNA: TGTGCCAGCAGCCCACACCCCGGACCTGAGGTCTACGAGCAGTACTTC
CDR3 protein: CASSPHPGPEVYEQYF

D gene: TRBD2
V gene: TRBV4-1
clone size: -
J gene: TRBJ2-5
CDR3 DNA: TGCGCCAGCAGCCACCTAGCGGGGGTAGAGACCCAGTACTTC
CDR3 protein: CASSHLAGVETQYF